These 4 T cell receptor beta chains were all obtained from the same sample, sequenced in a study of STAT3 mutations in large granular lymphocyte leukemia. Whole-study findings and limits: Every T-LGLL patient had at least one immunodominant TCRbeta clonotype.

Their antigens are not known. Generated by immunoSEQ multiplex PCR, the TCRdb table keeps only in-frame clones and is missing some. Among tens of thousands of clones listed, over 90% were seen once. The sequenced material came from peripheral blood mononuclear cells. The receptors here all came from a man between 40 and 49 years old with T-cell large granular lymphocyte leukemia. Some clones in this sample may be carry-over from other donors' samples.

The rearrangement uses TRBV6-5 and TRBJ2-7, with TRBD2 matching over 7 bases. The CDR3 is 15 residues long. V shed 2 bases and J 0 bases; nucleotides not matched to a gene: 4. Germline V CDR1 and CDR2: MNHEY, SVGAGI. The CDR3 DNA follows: TGTGCCAGCAGTTACGGGGGGGTAGGCTCCTACGAGCAGTACTTC. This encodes CASSYGGVGSYEQYF.

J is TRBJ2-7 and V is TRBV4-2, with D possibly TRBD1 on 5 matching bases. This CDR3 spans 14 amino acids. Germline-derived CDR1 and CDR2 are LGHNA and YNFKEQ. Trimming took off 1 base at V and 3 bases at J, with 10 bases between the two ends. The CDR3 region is CASSQAGQDYEQYF. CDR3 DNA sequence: TGTGCCAGCAGCCAAGCCGGACAAGACTACGAGCAGTACTTC.

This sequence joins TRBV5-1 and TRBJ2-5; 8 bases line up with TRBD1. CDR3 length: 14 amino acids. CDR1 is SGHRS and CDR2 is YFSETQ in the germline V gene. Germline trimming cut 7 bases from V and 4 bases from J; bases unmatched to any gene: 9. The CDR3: CASSYQGAGETQYF. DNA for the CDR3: TGCGCCAGCTCTTACCAGGGGGCTGGAGAGACCCAGTACTTC.

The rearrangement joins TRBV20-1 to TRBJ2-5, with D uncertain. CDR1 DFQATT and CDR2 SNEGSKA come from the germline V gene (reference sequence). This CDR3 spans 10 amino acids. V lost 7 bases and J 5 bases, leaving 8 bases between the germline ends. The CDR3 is CSGIEETQYF. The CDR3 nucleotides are TGCAGTGGGATCGAGGAGACCCAGTACTTC.